This TCR beta chain was captured by sequencing in a study of blood T cell repertoires in COVID-19. The wider study: Spain, Italy and the United States supplied samples that represented acute and convalescent COVID-19. Sample material is recorded as cDNA or gDNA derived from T cells, B-cell-depleted T cells, or PBMCs.

Study processing details: For nucleated cells, counts were estimated from reference gene primer amplification. Clones were sequenced by immunoSEQ multiplex PCR, and TCRdb holds only the in-frame ones, with some missing. The D gene and trimming were derived from the DNA, and the V and J assignments and clone size from that table. There are around 370,000 clones in the sample; 87% occur only once, and nearly 6.5% lies in the top ten. Germline V gene sequence: CDR1 SEHNR, CDR2 FQNEAQ (reference sequence). V was cut by 7 bases and J by 5 bases, with 5 bases left in between. This CDR3 has 10 residues. Seattle's enrolled individuals joined amid active infection and were then monitored longitudinally.

The clonotype originates from a woman aged 45-59 years with COVID-19, enrolled during active disease. The V call is TRBV7-9, the J call TRBJ2-5, with D unresolved. Sequenced material: peripheral blood. The CDR3 DNA follows: TGTGCCAGCAACTCCGAGACCCAGTACTTC. Encoded protein: CASNSETQYF.